This TCR beta chain derives from a study of shared clonotypes between healthy human individuals. Findings and limits, study-wide: Sharing across four donors was highest in naive CD4 (around 5%) and lowest in memory CD8 (around 0.4%).

To note about this clone: No antigen is known for it.

Profiled with immunoSEQ multiplex PCR; TCRdb holds only in-frame clones, not every one. The sample contains a few hundred thousand clones, 50% to 80% of which appear only once. CD45RA+ naive and CD45RA-negative memory subsets were separated from CD4+ cells. This receptor was identified in a man in his thirties or forties in good health. Material for sequencing was memory CD4+ T cells sorted from blood. Regarding subset: CD45RA-negative fraction.

The CDR3 DNA follows: TGCGCCAGCAGCCAAGCAACGTCAAGAGGTCCCGGGGAGCTGTTTTTT. Protein: CASSQATSRGPGELFF. The chain combines TRBV4-3 with TRBJ2-2, with D uncertain. Germline values: CDR1 LGHNA, CDR2 YSLEER. The CDR3 has 16 residues. The ends were cut back, 1 base at V and 6 bases at J, with 15 bases in the middle.